The present T cell receptor (beta chain) was sequenced within a study of cytomegalovirus exposure and HLA in healthy donors. Notes on the study in general: Generally TCR sequences proved uncommon, though certain public TCRs appeared in numerous donors. A missense DCLRE1C variant was associated with V- and J-gene trimming of TCR beta chains in a later analysis, and an independent cohort replicated the association.

A remark on this clone: Antigen specificity is unknown.

The PCR had 60 Vbeta and 13 Jbeta primers. Clones were sequenced by immunoSEQ multiplex PCR, and TCRdb holds only the in-frame ones, with some missing. The data hold 100,000 to 150,000 clones, with around 82% observed a single time. Per the germline V gene, CDR1 is GTSNPN and CDR2 is SVGIG (reference sequence). The CDR3 consists of 13 residues. V trimming: 4 bases; J trimming: 5 bases; junction bases outside the gene matches: 5. The rearrangement uses TRBV30 and TRBJ2-1; 7 nucleotides align to TRBD1. The sequence was obtained from a female donor in good health and CMV-seronegative. The specimen was PBMCs. CDR3 DNA sequence: TGTGCCTGGACGCGCGACAGGGACAATGAGCAGTTCTTC. This encodes CAWTRDRDNEQFF.